The rows below give T cell receptor beta chains drawn from one sample of a study of cytomegalovirus exposure and HLA in healthy donors. Using immunoSEQ multiplex PCR, the repertoire was profiled, and TCRdb retains in-frame clones only, with some absent. The sample consists of about 130,000 clones, 75% to 90% of them appearing once. The sequencing sample was made of PBMCs. These receptors all come from a woman under 40 in good health and CMV-seropositive. Both conserved end residues are part of each CDR3. D genes are given only for firm matches. Size values are once, few and many counts, or a class for expanded clones, and some rows have none.

clone size: -
D gene: TRBD1
J gene: TRBJ1-3
V gene: TRBV30
CDR3 DNA: TGTGCCTGGAGTCGACAGGGCGGAGGAAACACCATATATTTT
CDR3 protein: CAWSRQGGGNTIYF

clone size: -
D gene: TRBD1
J gene: TRBJ2-1
V gene: TRBV7-3
CDR3 DNA: TGTGCCAGCAGCTCCTCAGGGGGTGGGTCGCATGAGCAGTTCTTC
CDR3 protein: CASSSSGGGSHEQFF

clone size: -
D gene: -
J gene: TRBJ2-7
V gene: TRBV5-1
CDR3 DNA: TGCGCCAGCAGCTTGGTGGCACCCTACGAGCAGTACTTC
CDR3 protein: CASSLVAPYEQYF

clone size: -
D gene: TRBD1
J gene: TRBJ1-2
V gene: TRBV6-5
CDR3 DNA: TGTGCCAGCAGCTGGGACAGGGGGATCTACACCTTC
CDR3 protein: CASSWDRGIYTF

clone size: -
D gene: -
J gene: TRBJ2-3
V gene: TRBV15
CDR3 DNA: TGTGCCACCAGCAGAGATCAGGAACTAGCAGGAGATACGCAGTATTTT
CDR3 protein: CATSRDQELAGDTQYF

clone size: -
D gene: -
J gene: TRBJ1-5
V gene: TRBV6-5
CDR3 DNA: TGTGCCAGCAGTCGGATAGGAGGGCAGCCCCAGCATTTT
CDR3 protein: CASSRIGGQPQHF

clone size: -
D gene: -
J gene: TRBJ1-1
V gene: TRBV29-1
CDR3 DNA: TGCAGCGTAGCTCCGGGACAACAGAACACTGAAGCTTTCTTT
CDR3 protein: CSVAPGQQNTEAFF

clone size: once
D gene: -
J gene: TRBJ1-1
V gene: TRBV11-2
CDR3 DNA: TGTGCCAGCAGCCTTCAACGGGGGGACACTGAAGCTTTCTTT
CDR3 protein: CASSLQRGDTEAFF

clone size: -
D gene: -
J gene: TRBJ1-3
V gene: TRBV18
CDR3 DNA: TGTGCCAGCTCACCAGGGGCACGTGGAAACACCATATATTTT
CDR3 protein: CASSPGARGNTIYF

clone size: few
D gene: -
J gene: TRBJ2-3
V gene: TRBV30
CDR3 DNA: TGTGCCTGGAGTGCGGGGAAGCCAGATACGCAGTATTTT
CDR3 protein: CAWSAGKPDTQYF